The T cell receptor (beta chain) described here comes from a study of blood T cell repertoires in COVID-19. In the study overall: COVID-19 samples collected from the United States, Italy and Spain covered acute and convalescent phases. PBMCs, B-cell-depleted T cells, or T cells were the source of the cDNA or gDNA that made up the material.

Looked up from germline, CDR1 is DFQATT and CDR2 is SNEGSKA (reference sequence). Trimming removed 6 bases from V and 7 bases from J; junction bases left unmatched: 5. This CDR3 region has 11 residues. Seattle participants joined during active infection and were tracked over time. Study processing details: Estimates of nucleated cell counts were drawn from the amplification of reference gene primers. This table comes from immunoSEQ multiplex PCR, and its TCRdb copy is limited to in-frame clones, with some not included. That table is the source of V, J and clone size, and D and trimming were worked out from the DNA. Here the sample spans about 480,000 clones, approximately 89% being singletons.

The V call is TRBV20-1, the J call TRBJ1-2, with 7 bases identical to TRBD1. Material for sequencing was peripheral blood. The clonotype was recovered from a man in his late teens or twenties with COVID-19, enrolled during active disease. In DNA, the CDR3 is TGCAGTGCAACCCCAGGGGGTGGCTACACCTTC. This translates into CSATPGGGYTF.